Below, one TCR beta chain is given with its context. Its target is not known. The sample originates from a study of vaccination and CD4 T cells after COVID-19. With V trimmed by 5 bases and J by 2 bases, 2 bases remained unmatched. The CDR3 spans 14 residues. Germline CDR1 SGHAT, CDR2 FQNNGV. Study-level findings and limits: Convalescent patients displayed a median about 86% of reactive clones emerging only post-vaccination.

The assay that was used to sequence DNA from cultured CD4+ T cells was the Oncomine TCR Beta short-read assay. TCRdb analysed the PCR reads with MiXCR anew, one entry per CDR3 protein. This table has 20,000 to 25,000 distinct CDR3 sequences, about 61% appearing once. Treatment in this sample: roughly 11-day PBMC culture with coronavirus spike peptide pools or control peptides (ViraFEST assay). This rearrangement joins TRBV11-2 to TRBJ2-5; 10 bases map to TRBD2. This sequence was found in a human donor who received a COVID-19 vaccine. The specimen comprised CD4+ T cells from blood, cultured in vitro, sampled after SARS-CoV-2 vaccination. The CDR3 is CASSRAGGQETQYF. Written as DNA, the CDR3 is TGTGCCAGCAGCCGAGCGGGGGGGCAAGAGACCCAGTACTTC.